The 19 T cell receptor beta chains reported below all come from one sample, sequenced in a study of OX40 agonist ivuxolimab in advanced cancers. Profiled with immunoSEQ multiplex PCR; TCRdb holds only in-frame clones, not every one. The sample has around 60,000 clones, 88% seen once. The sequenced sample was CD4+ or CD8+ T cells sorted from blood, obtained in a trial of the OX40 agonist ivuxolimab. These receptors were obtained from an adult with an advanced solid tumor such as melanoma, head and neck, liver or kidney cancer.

The CDR3 protein is CASSIGQNNEQFF. The CDR3, as DNA: TGTGCCAGTAGTATTGGGCAGAACAATGAGCAGTTCTTC. This sequence joins TRBV19 and TRBJ2-1; D is unresolved. The CDR3 is 13 residues long. The V gene's germline CDR1 is LNHDA and CDR2 SQIVND (reference sequence). V was clipped by 3 bases and J by 5 bases, with 8 bases between them. The full variable domain, completed using reference TRBV19 and TRBJ2-1, is DGGITQSPKYLFRKEGQNVTLSCEQNLNHDAMYWYRQDPGQGLRLIYYSQIVNDFQKGDIAEGYSVSREKKESFPLTVTSAQKNPTAFYLCASSIGQNNEQFFGPGTRLTVL.

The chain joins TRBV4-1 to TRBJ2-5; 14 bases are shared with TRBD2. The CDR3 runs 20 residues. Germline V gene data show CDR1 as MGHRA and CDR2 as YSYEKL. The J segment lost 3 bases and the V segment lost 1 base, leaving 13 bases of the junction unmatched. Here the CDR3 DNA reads TGCGCCAGCAGCCAAGCCACCGGGACTAGCGGGAGAGGTCCCAAAGAGACCCAGTACTTC. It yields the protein CASSQATGTSGRGPKETQYF.

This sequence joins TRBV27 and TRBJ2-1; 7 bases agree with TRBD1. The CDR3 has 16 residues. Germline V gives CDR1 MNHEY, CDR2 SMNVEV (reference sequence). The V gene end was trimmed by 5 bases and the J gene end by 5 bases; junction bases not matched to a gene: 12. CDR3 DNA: TGTGCCAGCAGTCTCGAAGGAACAGGGGTCCACAATGAGCAGTTCTTC. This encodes CASSLEGTGVHNEQFF.

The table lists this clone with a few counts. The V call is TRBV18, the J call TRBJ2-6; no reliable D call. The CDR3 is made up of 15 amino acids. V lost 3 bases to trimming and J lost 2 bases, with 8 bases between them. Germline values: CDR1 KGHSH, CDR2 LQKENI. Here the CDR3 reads CASSPRTAGANVLTF. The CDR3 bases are TGTGCCAGCTCACCCCGGACGGCTGGGGCCAACGTCCTGACTTTC. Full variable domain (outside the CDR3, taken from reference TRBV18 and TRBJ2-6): NAGVMQNPRHLVRRRGQEARLRCSPMKGHSHVYWYRQLPEEGLKFMVYLQKENIIDESGMPKERFSAEFPKEGPSILRIQQVVRGDSAAYFCASSPRTAGANVLTFGAGSRLTVL.

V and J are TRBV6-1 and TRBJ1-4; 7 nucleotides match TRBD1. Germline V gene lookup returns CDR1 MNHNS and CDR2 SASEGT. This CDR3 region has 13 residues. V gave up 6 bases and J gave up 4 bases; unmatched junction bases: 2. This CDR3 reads CASRGTVNEKLFF. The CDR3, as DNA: TGTGCCAGCAGGGGGACAGTTAATGAAAAACTGTTTTTT.

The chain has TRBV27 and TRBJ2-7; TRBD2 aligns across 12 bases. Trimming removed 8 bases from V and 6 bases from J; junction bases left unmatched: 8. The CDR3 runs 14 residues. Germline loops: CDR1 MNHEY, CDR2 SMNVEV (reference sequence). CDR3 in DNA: TGTGCCAGCGCAAGGACTAGCGGGATCTCCGAGCAGTACTTC. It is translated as CASARTSGISEQYF.

The CDR3 loop reads CASSLQGGMNTEAFF. CDR3 nucleotide sequence: TGTGCCAGCAGTTTACAGGGAGGCATGAACACTGAAGCTTTCTTT. The chain recombines TRBV28 with TRBJ1-1; D may be TRBD1 (5 bases). The CDR3 length is 15 residues. CDR1 MDHEN and CDR2 SYDVKM come from the germline V gene. V lost 2 bases to trimming and J lost 0 bases, with 10 bases between them.

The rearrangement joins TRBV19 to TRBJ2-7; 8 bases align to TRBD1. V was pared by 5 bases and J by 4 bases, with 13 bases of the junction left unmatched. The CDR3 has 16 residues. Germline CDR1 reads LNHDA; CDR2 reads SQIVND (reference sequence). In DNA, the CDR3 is TGTGCCAGTAGTTCCTACCCCGGGACAGGCTCTTACGAGCAGTACTTC. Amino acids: CASSSYPGTGSYEQYF.

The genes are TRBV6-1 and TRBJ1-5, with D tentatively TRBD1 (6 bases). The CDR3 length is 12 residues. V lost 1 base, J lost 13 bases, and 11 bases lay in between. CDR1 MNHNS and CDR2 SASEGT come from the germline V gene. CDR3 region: CASSEGRTGQHF. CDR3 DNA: TGTGCCAGCAGTGAAGGTAGAACAGGGCAGCATTTT.

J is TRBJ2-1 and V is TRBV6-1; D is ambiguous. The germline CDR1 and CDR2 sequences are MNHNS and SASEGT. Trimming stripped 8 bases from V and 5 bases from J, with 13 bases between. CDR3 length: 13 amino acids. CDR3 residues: CASEAVRDNEQFF. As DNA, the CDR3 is TGTGCCAGCGAGGCGGTCCGGGACAATGAGCAGTTCTTC.

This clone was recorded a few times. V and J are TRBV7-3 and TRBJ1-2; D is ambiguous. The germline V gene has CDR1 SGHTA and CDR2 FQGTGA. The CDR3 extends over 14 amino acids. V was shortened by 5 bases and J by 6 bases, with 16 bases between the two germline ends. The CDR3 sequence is CASSELSRAHGYTF. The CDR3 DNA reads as TGTGCCAGCAGCGAGCTCTCGAGGGCTCATGGCTACACCTTC.

The CDR3 DNA reads TGTGCCAGTAGTGTGACAGGGGGCCTATATACCAAAAACATTCAGTACTTC. Amino acid sequence: CASSVTGGLYTKNIQYF. The rearrangement joins TRBV19 to TRBJ2-4; 10 nucleotides agree with TRBD1. V lost 5 bases, J lost 2 bases, and 9 bases stayed unmatched. The CDR3 sequence is 17 residues long. Germline CDR1 is LNHDA and CDR2 is SQIVND (reference sequence).

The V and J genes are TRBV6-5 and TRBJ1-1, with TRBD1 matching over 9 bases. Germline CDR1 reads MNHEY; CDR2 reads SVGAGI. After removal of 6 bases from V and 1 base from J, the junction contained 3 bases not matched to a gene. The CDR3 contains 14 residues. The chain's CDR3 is CASSRDRENTEAFF. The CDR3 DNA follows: TGTGCCAGCAGCCGGGACAGGGAGAACACTGAAGCTTTCTTT.

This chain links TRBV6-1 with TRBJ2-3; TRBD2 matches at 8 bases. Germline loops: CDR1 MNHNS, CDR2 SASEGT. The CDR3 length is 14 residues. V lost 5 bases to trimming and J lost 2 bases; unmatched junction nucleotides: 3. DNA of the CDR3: TGTGCCAGCAGTCATAGCGGGAACACAGATACGCAGTATTTT. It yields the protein CASSHSGNTDTQYF.

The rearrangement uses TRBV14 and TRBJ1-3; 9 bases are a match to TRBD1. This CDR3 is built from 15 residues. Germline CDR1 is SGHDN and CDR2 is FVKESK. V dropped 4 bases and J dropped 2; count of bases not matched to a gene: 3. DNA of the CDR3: TGTGCCAGCAGCCCCGGGACAGGGCCTGGAAACACCATATATTTT. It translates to CASSPGTGPGNTIYF.

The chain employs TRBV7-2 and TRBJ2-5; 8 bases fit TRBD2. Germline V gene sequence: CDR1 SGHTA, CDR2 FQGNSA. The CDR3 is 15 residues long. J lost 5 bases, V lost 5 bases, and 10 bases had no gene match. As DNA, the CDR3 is TGTGCCAGCAGCCCACGGGGGGCTAGCGGGGAGACCCAGTACTTC. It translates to CASSPRGASGETQYF.

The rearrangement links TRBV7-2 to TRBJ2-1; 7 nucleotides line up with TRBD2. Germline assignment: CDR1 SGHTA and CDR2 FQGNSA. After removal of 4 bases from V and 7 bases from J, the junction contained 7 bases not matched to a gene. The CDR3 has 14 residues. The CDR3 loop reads CASSSRDYRNEQFF. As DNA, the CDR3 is TGTGCCAGCAGCTCCCGGGACTATAGAAATGAGCAGTTCTTC.

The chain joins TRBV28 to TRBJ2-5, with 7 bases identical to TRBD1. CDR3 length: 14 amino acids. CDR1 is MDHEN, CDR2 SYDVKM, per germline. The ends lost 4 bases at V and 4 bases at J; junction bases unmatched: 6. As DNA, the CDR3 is TGTGCCAGCAGTTCCCCCGGGACAGCAGAGACCCAGTACTTC. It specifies CASSSPGTAETQYF.

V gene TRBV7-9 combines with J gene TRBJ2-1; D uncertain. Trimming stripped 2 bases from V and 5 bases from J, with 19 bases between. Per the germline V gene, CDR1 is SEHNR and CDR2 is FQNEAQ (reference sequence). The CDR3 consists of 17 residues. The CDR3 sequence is CASSLMRVALFNNEQFF. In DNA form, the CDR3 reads TGTGCCAGCAGCTTAATGCGAGTAGCCCTATTTAACAATGAGCAGTTCTTC.